This entry is about one T cell receptor (beta chain). Its antigen is as yet unknown. The sample comes from a study of blood T cells in healthy people across ages. V lost 6 bases to trimming and J lost 10 bases; unmatched junction nucleotides: 12. The CDR3 extends over 14 amino acids. The individuals who served as donors were healthy Caucasians living in Russia, aged about 6 to 90. Study-level points and caveats: A greater number of naive CD4+ cells and higher diversity distinguished long-lived donors from aged donors.

Primed by a sample-barcoded 5' primer and a J-beta primer mix, a second PCR proceeded for 7 to 11 cycles. Each CDR3 protein is one row after TCRdb ran MiXCR on the 5' RACE reads. Seen here are 1.5 million to 2 million distinct CDR3 sequences, approximately 28% observed once, and the top ten hold 7.7%. V gene TRBV12-3 or TRBV12-4 combines with J gene TRBJ2-1; 7 bases align to TRBD2. The sample was blood. The sequence derives from a woman aged 30 to 39 in good health. CDR3 loop: CASSSVGTIKEQFF. As DNA, the CDR3 is TGTGCCAGCAGCTCAGTTGGGACTATCAAAGAGCAGTTCTTC.